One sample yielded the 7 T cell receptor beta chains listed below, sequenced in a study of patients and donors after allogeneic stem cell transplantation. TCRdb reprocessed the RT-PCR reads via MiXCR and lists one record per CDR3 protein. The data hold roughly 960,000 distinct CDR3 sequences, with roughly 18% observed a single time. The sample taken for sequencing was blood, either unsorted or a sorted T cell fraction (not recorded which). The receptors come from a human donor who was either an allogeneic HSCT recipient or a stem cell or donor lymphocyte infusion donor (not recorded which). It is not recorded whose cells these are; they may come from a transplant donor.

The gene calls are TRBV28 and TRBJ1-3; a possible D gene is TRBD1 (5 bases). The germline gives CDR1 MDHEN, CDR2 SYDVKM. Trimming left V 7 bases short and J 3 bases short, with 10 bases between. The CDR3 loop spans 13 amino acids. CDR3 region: CASTGTIGNTIYF. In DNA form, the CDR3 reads TGTGCCAGCACCGGGACGATTGGAAACACCATATATTTT.

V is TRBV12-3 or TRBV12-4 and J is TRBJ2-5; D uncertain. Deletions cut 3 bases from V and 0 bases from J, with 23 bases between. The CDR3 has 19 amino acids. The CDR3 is CASSLEMAASRRHQETQYF. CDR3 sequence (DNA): TGTGCCAGCAGTTTGGAGATGGCGGCCAGCAGGAGACACCAAGAGACCCAGTACTTC.

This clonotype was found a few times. CDR3 residues: CASSQLAGGYTDTQYF. Here the CDR3 DNA reads TGTGCCAGCAGCCAACTAGCGGGAGGATACACAGATACGCAGTATTTT. V usage is TRBV12-3 or TRBV12-4 and J usage is TRBJ2-3, with 12 bases aligning to TRBD2. Trimming removed 6 bases from V and 2 bases from J; junction bases left unmatched: 6. The CDR3 runs to 16 residues.

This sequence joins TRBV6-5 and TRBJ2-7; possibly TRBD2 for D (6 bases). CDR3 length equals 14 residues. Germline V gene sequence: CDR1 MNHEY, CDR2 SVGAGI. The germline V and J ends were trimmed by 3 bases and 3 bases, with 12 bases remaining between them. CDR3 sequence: CASSYRRGYYEQYF. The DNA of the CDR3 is TGTGCCAGCAGTTATCGGCGGGGTTACTACGAGCAGTACTTC.

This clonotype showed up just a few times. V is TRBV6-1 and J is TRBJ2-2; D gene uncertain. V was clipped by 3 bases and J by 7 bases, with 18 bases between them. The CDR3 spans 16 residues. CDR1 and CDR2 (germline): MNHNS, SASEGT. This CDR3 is CASSEVGPSRLGELFF. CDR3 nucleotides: TGTGCCAGCAGTGAGGTAGGGCCGTCAAGGCTCGGGGAGCTGTTTTTT.

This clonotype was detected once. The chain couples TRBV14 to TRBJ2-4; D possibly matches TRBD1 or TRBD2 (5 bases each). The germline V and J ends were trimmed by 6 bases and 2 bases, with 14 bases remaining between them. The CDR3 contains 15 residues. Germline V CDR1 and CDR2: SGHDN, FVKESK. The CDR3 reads CASSPGPGTKNIQYF. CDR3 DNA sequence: TGTGCCAGCAGTCCAGGGCCGGGGACCAAAAACATTCAGTACTTC.

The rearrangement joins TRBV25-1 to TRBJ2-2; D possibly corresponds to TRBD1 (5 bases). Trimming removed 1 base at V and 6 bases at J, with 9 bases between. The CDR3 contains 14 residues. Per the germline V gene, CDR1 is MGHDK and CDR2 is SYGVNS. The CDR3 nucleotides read TGTGCCAGCAGTGAATCCGAAGGGGCCGGGGAGCTGTTTTTT. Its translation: CASSESEGAGELFF.